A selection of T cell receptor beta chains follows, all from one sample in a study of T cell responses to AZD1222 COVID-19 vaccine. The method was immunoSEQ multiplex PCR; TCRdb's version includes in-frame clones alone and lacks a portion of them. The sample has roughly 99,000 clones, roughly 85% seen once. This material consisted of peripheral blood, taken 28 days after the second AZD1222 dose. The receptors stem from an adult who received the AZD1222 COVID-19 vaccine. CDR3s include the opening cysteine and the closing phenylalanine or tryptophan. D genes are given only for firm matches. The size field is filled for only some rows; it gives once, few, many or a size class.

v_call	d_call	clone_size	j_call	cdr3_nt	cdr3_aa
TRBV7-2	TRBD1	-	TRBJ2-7	TGTGCCAGCAGCTTAGACGCAGGGGGCGTATTTGGGTACGAGCAGTACTTC	CASSLDAGGVFGYEQYF
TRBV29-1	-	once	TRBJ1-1	TGCAGCGGCCAGGGGTTTATGAACACTGAAGCTTTCTTT	CSGQGFMNTEAFF
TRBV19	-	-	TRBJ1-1	TGTGCCAGTAGTATTGAGGGGGACACTGAAGCTTTCTTT	CASSIEGDTEAFF
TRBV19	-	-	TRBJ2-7	TGTGCCAGTAGTAACGAGGACGGCTACGAGCAGTACTTC	CASSNEDGYEQYF
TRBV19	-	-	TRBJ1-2	TGTGCCAGTAGTATACGGTACCCTTTTAACTATGGCTACACCTTC	CASSIRYPFNYGYTF
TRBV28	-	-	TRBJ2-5	TGTGCCAGCGTCAATTCTTGGGGAGAGACCCAGTACTTC	CASVNSWGETQYF
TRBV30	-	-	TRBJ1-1	TGTGCCTGGAGTGCCGATCCGGGGCGTGACACTGAAGCTTTCTTT	CAWSADPGRDTEAFF
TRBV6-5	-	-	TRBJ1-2	TGTGCCAGCAGTTACGGGGGGGCGGGTTATGGCTACACCTTC	CASSYGGAGYGYTF
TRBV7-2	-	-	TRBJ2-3	TGTGCCAGCAGCTTAAGTAGATACACAGATACGCAGTATTTT	CASSLSRYTDTQYF
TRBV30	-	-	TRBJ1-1	TGTGCCTGGAGAGACGAACAGACGAACACTGAAGCTTTCTTT	CAWRDEQTNTEAFF
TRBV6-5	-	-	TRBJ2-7	TGTGCCAGCTTACTTATTGGGACATCCGAGCAGTACTTC	CASLLIGTSEQYF
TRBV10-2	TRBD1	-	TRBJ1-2	TGCGCCAGCAGAAGCCCGGACAGGGGAGGGTATGGCTACACCTTC	CASRSPDRGGYGYTF
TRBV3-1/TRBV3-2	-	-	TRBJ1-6	TGTGCCAGCAGCCTTTATAATTCACCCCTCCACTTT	CASSLYNSPLHF
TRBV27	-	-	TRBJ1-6	TGTGCCAGCAGTTTTTTAGGGGGTGGAGGAAGCTCCTATAATTCACCCCTCCACTTT	CASSFLGGGGSSYNSPLHF
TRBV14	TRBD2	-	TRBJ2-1	TGTGCCAGCAGCCGACTAGCGGGGGCATGGAATGAGCAGTTCTTC	CASSRLAGAWNEQFF
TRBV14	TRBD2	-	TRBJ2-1	TGTGCCAGCAGCCAAACTAGCGGGGGAAATTACAATGAGCAGTTCTTC	CASSQTSGGNYNEQFF
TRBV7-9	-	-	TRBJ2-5	TGTGCCAGCAGCGTGGGCCCGTCCCAAGAGACCCAGTACTTC	CASSVGPSQETQYF
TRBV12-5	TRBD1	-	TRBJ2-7	TGTGCTAGTGGGGCCAGGGGGTCCTACGAGCAGTACTTC	CASGARGSYEQYF
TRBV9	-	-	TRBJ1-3	TGTGCCAGCAGCGTAGATCTTAGCTCTGGAAACACCATATATTTT	CASSVDLSSGNTIYF
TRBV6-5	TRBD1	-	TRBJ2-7	TGTGCCAGCAGTCGGACAGGCGCCTACGAGCAGTACTTC	CASSRTGAYEQYF
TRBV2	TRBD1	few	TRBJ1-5	TGTGCCAGCAGTGGGGGACAGGACTATCAGCCCCAGCATTTT	CASSGGQDYQPQHF
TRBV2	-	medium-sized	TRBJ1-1	TGTGCCAGCAGACCTGGCGGAATGAACACTGAAGCTTTCTTT	CASRPGGMNTEAFF
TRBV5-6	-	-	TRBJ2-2	TGTGCCAGCAGCCCAGTGGGGAACACCGGGGAGCTGTTTTTT	CASSPVGNTGELFF
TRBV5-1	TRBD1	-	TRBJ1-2	TGCGCCAGCAGCCTGGGGACAGGGGACTCAAAAGGGAACTATGGCTACACCTTC	CASSLGTGDSKGNYGYTF
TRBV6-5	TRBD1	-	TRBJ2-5	TGTGCCACCGCCTCCGGGACAGGGAGGACCCAGTACTTC	CATASGTGRTQYF
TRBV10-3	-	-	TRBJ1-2	TGTGCCATCAGTGAGTGGGGCGGCCGGGACGGCTACACCTTC	CAISEWGGRDGYTF
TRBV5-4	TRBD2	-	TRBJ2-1	TGTGCCAGCAGCATGACTAGCGGGGACCACAATGAGCAGTTCTTC	CASSMTSGDHNEQFF
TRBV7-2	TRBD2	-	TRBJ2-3	TGTGCCAGCAGCTTATTTGCCGGGGGGGCCACAGATACGCAGTATTTT	CASSLFAGGATDTQYF
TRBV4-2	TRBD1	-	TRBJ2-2	TGTGCCAGCAGCCAAGCAGGGGGAACGAGCACCGGGGAGCTGTTTTTT	CASSQAGGTSTGELFF
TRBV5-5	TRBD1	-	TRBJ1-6	TGTGCCAGCAGCTCCTCCTCCGGGACAGAACAGTCACCCCTCCACTTT	CASSSSSGTEQSPLHF
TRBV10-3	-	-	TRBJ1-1	TGTGCCATCAGTGACCTTAACGGGGACACTGAAGCTTTCTTT	CAISDLNGDTEAFF
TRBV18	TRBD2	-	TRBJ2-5	TGTGCCAGCTCACTGGGACTAACTCAAGAGACCCAGTACTTC	CASSLGLTQETQYF
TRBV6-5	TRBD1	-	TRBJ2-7	TGTGCCAGCAGAACAGGGGTGGGGCCCTACGAGCAGTACTTC	CASRTGVGPYEQYF
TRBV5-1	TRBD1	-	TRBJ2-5	TGCGCCAGCAGCACTCGACAGGGTGCGGGAGAGACCCAGTACTTC	CASSTRQGAGETQYF
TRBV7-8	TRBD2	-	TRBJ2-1	TGTGCCAGCAGCTTAGCGCGACTAGCGATTGAGCAGTTCTTC	CASSLARLAIEQFF
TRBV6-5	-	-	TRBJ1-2	TGTGCCAGCAGTTACTCGTTAGGGGGTAACTATGGCTACACCTTC	CASSYSLGGNYGYTF
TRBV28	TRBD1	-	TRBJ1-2	TGTGCCAGCAGCCCAGTGGGGGGACAGGGAGGGCTAGATGGCTACACCTTC	CASSPVGGQGGLDGYTF
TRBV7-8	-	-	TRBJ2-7	TGTGCCAGCGGCCCCGACGAAAGGTCCTACGAGCAGTACTTC	CASGPDERSYEQYF
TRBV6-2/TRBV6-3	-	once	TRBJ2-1	TGTGCCAGCAGTACCTGGACACCGAGCTCCTACAATGAGCAGTTCTTC	CASSTWTPSSYNEQFF
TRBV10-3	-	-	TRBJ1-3	TGTGCCATCAGTGAGTCGAGCCACAGAGGAAACACCATATATTTT	CAISESSHRGNTIYF
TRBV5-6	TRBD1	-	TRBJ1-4	TGTGCCAGCAGCTTGACCGGGACAGGGAGTGAAAAACTGTTTTTT	CASSLTGTGSEKLFF
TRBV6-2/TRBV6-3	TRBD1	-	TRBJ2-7	TGTGCCAGCAGTTACTCCGTGACAGGGATCTTCTACGAGCAGTACTTC	CASSYSVTGIFYEQYF
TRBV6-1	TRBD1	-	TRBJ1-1	TGTGCCAGCAGTGACAGGGGGCGTTGGACTGAAGCTTTCTTT	CASSDRGRWTEAFF
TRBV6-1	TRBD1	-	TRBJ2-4	TGTGCCAGCAGTGAAGAGAGGCGGTGGACAGGGCAAGCCAAAAACATTCAGTACTTC	CASSEERRWTGQAKNIQYF
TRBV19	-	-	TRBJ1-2	TGTGCCAGTAGTATGATTTTGGGGAGTTATGGCTACACCTTC	CASSMILGSYGYTF
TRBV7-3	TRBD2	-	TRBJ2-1	TGTGCCAGCAGTCTAGCGGGGGGGCCTGAGCAGTTCTTC	CASSLAGGPEQFF
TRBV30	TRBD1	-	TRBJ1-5	TGTGCCTGGAGCATGACAGGGGATCAGCCCCAGCATTTT	CAWSMTGDQPQHF
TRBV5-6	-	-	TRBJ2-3	TGTGCCAGCAGCTCTGACGCCAGAAGCACAGATACGCAGTATTTT	CASSSDARSTDTQYF
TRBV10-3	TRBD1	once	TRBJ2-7	TGTGCCATCGGCTCAGGGGGTTCGACTTCCTACGAGCAGTACTTC	CAIGSGGSTSYEQYF
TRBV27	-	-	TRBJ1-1	TGTGCCAGCAGTCATGGAGCAAGGGGGGAGGCTTTCTTT	CASSHGARGEAFF
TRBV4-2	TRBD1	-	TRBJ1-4	TGTGCCAGCAGCCAAGGACCGGGACAGGGGCCCTTTAATGAAAAACTGTTTTTT	CASSQGPGQGPFNEKLFF
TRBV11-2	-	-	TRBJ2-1	TGTGCCAGCAGCCTACCCGGGGGCCCCCAGCAGTTCTTC	CASSLPGGPQQFF
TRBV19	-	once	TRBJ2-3	TGTGCCAGTAGTATCCGGGACACCTCTTTCACAGATACGCAGTATTTT	CASSIRDTSFTDTQYF
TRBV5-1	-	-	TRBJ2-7	TGCGCCAGCAGCTTGGAAGCAGGGATGGACTACGAGCAGTACTTC	CASSLEAGMDYEQYF
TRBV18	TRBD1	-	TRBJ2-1	TGTGCCAGCTCACCTAGACAGGGAAATAGCAATGAGCAGTTCTTC	CASSPRQGNSNEQFF
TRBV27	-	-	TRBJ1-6	TGTGCCAGCAGTAACCCGTTGGGACATACTAATTCACCCCTCCACTTT	CASSNPLGHTNSPLHF